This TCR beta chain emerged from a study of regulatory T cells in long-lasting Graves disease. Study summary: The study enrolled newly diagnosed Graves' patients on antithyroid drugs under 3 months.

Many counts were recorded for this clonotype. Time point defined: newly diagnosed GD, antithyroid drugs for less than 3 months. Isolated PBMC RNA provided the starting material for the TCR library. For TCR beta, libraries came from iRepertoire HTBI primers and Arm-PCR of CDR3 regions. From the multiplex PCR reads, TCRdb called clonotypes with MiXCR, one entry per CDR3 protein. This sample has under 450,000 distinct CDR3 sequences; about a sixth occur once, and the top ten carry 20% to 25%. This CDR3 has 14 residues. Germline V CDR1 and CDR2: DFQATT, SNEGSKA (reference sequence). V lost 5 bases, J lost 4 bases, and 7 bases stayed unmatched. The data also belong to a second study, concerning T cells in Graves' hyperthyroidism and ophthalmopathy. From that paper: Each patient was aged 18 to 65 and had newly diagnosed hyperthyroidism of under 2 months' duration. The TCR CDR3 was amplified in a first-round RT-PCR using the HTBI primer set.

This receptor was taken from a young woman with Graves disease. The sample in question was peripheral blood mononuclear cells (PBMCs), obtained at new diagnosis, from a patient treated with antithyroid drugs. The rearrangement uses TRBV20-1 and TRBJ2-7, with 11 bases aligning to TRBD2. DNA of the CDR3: TGCAGTGCTTTCCCTTTAGCGGGAGGGTACGAGCAGTACTTC. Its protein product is CSAFPLAGGYEQYF.